Following are 30 T cell receptor beta chains from one sample sequenced in a study of blood T cells in healthy people across ages. Sample-barcoded 5' priming and a J-beta primer mix drove a second PCR of roughly 6 to 12 cycles. TCRdb itself ran the 5' RACE reads through MiXCR, one entry per CDR3 protein. Among roughly 410,000 distinct CDR3 sequences listed, over 45% were seen once. What was sequenced was blood. Receptors were obtained from a man between 60 and 75 years old in good health.

This clonotype occurred once. The rearrangement links TRBV20-1 to TRBJ1-2; 10 bases line up with TRBD1. The J segment lost 7 bases and the V segment lost 5 bases, leaving 1 base of the junction unmatched. Germline lookup yields CDR1 DFQATT and CDR2 SNEGSKA (reference sequence). The CDR3 loop spans 11 amino acids. This CDR3 reads CSAWDRGGYTF. The CDR3 bases are TGCAGTGCTTGGGACAGGGGTGGCTACACCTTC.

The J gene is TRBJ2-3, the V gene TRBV6-2 or TRBV6-3; 11 bases match TRBD2. J lost 8 bases, V lost 7 bases, and 5 bases had no gene match. The CDR3 is made up of 13 amino acids. Germline-derived CDR1 and CDR2 are MNHEY and SVGEGT. In nucleotides, the CDR3 is TGTGCCAGCACTAGCGGGAGGAAAGGTACGCAGTATTTT. Translating it yields CASTSGRKGTQYF.

V gene TRBV10-1 combines with J gene TRBJ2-7; TRBD2 is a possible D gene (5 bases). Per the germline V gene, CDR1 is WNHNN and CDR2 is SYGVQD (reference sequence). V gave up 0 bases and J gave up 2 bases, with 5 bases separating them. The CDR3 totals 13 residues. CDR3 DNA: TGCGCCAGCAGTGAGTCGAGGGCCTACGAGCAGTACTTC. Its translation is CASSESRAYEQYF.

This chain connects TRBV20-1 to TRBJ2-1, with 7 nucleotides matching TRBD2. The CDR3 spans 14 residues. CDR1 is DFQATT and CDR2 is SNEGSKA in the germline V gene (reference sequence). After removal of 8 bases from V and 8 bases from J, the junction contained 15 bases not matched to a gene. CDR3 sequence: CSPMTSSRTYEQFF. The CDR3 region has the DNA TGCAGTCCCATGACTAGCTCGCGGACGTATGAGCAGTTCTTC.

The CDR3 DNA reads as TGCGCCAGCAGCCAAGAGACTAGCGGGAGGCCTAGCACAGATACGCAGTATTTT. It codes for CASSQETSGRPSTDTQYF. The chain combines TRBV4-3 with TRBJ2-3; 13 bases match TRBD2. There are 18 residues in the CDR3. The V gene's germline CDR1 is LGHNA and CDR2 YSLEER. V lost 0 bases and J lost 0; bases outside the gene matches: 3.

About this clonotype itself: This may arise from a read error, as a much more abundant clone is one base away. J is TRBJ2-1 and V is TRBV20-1; a possible D gene is TRBD1 (5 bases). CDR1 is DFQATT, CDR2 SNEGSKA, per germline (reference sequence). The CDR3 sequence is 16 residues long. CDR3 DNA sequence: TGCGGTGCTAGAGATGGGGCTTCCCCCTCCTACAATGAGCAGTTCTTC. It is translated as CGARDGASPSYNEQFF.

V gene TRBV20-1 combines with J gene TRBJ2-7; 7 bases are shared with TRBD1. The CDR3 extends over 13 amino acids. Germline V gene sequence: CDR1 DFQATT, CDR2 SNEGSKA (reference sequence). CDR3 amino acids: CTGSETGQSGQYF. Written as DNA, the CDR3 is TGCACCGGCTCAGAGACAGGGCAGTCGGGGCAGTACTTC.

The V and J genes are TRBV20-1 and TRBJ2-7, with 8 positions matching TRBD1. V lost 3 bases to trimming and J lost 0 bases; unmatched junction nucleotides: 13. The CDR3 has 17 residues. CDR1 is DFQATT, CDR2 SNEGSKA, per germline (reference sequence). This CDR3 reads CSASGRTGKEYSYEQYF. CDR3 nucleotides: TGCAGTGCTAGTGGTCGGACAGGGAAAGAATACTCCTACGAGCAGTACTTC.

The chain uses TRBV20-1 and TRBJ2-7; D not certain. CDR1 and CDR2 from the germline V gene are DFQATT and SNEGSKA (reference sequence). The CDR3 runs 18 residues. The V end lost 2 bases, the J end lost 5 bases, and 28 bases lay between the germline ends. CDR3 nucleotides: TGCAGTGCTAGACCCGTGGTAAAAACAGAGACCCTAGAGCACGAGCAGTACTTC. Protein sequence: CSARPVVKTETLEHEQYF.

This clonotype was counted a few times. The chain is built from TRBV28 and TRBJ2-4; D perhaps matches TRBD2 (6 bases). The CDR3 totals 14 residues. CDR1 and CDR2 from the germline V gene are MDHEN and SYDVKM. Trimming stripped 7 bases from V and 7 bases from J, with 17 bases between. The DNA for the CDR3 is TGTGCCAGCACCCTCCCCGGGAGAGGGAACATTCAGTACTTC. Encoded protein: CASTLPGRGNIQYF.

Ten or more counts support this clonotype. J is TRBJ2-6 and V is TRBV4-2; 8 bases map to TRBD2. V lost 4 bases to trimming and J lost 0 bases; unmatched junction nucleotides: 8. The germline gives CDR1 LGHNA, CDR2 YNFKEQ. The CDR3 runs 18 residues. The CDR3 here is CASSLTPGGPSGANVLTF. DNA for the CDR3: TGTGCCAGCAGCCTAACCCCGGGAGGGCCCTCTGGGGCCAACGTCCTGACTTTC.

The gene calls are TRBV20-1 and TRBJ1-1; D might be TRBD1 (6 bases). Germline V CDR1 and CDR2: DFQATT, SNEGSKA (reference sequence). V shed 3 bases and J shed 3 bases, with 17 bases lying between them. There are 15 residues in the CDR3. The CDR3 DNA follows: TGCAGTGCTAGTCCTACAGGGCGAGGTTACACTGAAGCTTTCTTT. It translates to CSASPTGRGYTEAFF.

The rearrangement joins TRBV2 to TRBJ2-3; D is unclear. Trimming left V 2 bases short and J 1 base short, with 10 bases between. The CDR3 covers 15 residues. Germline CDR1 reads SNHLY; CDR2 reads FYNNEI. CDR3 sequence reads: CASSEQTVGTDTQYF. DNA of the CDR3: TGTGCCAGCAGTGAACAAACAGTGGGCACAGATACGCAGTATTTT.

The V gene is TRBV20-1, the J gene TRBJ2-7; the match to TRBD2 covers 7 bases. CDR3 size: 14 residues. The germline gives CDR1 DFQATT, CDR2 SNEGSKA (reference sequence). V shed 6 bases, J shed 0 bases, and the junction held 8 bases outside the gene matches. CDR3 sequence reads: CSADPSGPSYEQYF. The DNA for the CDR3 is TGCAGTGCGGACCCTAGCGGACCCTCCTACGAGCAGTACTTC.

The genes are TRBV4-1 and TRBJ1-6, with 7 bases fitting TRBD1. CDR1 and CDR2 (germline): MGHRA, YSYEKL. Trimming took 5 bases from V and 6 from J; bases not matched to a gene: 10. The CDR3 runs 16 residues. The CDR3 loop reads CASSTGTGVFNSPLHF. The CDR3 bases are TGCGCCAGCAGCACGGGAACAGGGGTTTTTAATTCACCCCTCCACTTT.

The chain couples TRBV20-1 to TRBJ2-1, with TRBD1 as a possible D gene (5 bases). V was shortened by 3 bases and J by 0 bases, with 12 bases between the two germline ends. Germline CDR1 and CDR2: DFQATT and SNEGSKA (reference sequence). The CDR3 consists of 15 residues. CDR3 amino acids: CSASRQLSSYNEQFF. In nucleotides, the CDR3 is TGCAGTGCTAGCCGACAGTTGAGCTCCTACAATGAGCAGTTCTTC.

The chain links TRBV4-1 to TRBJ1-5; D is perhaps TRBD1 (5 bases). The CDR3 is made up of 15 amino acids. The germline V gene has CDR1 MGHRA and CDR2 YSYEKL. V was trimmed by 4 bases and J by 3 bases, leaving 13 bases between them. The CDR3 DNA reads as TGCGCCAGCAGCCTGGTAGGGGATTACAATCAGCCCCAGCATTTT. Its translation is CASSLVGDYNQPQHF.

This clonotype was detected only a few times. CDR3 coding DNA: TGTGCCAGCAGTTACTTTAGTGGTAACGAGCAGTACTTC. Its translation is CASSYFSGNEQYF. The chain is built from TRBV6-6 and TRBJ2-5; D ambiguous. The assigned J gene may be wrong: the sequence end matches TRBJ2-7 better. This CDR3 is built from 13 residues. The germline gives CDR1 MNHNY, CDR2 SVGAGI (reference sequence).

This clonotype was counted at least ten times. This chain connects TRBV12-3 or TRBV12-4 to TRBJ2-4, with D possibly matching TRBD1 (6 bases). The V end lost 5 bases, the J end lost 9 bases, and 11 bases lay between the germline ends. The CDR3 extends over 12 amino acids. CDR3: CASSPQGSIQYF. The DNA for the CDR3 is TGTGCCAGCAGTCCACAGGGATCCATTCAGTACTTC.

The chain is built from TRBV7-2 and TRBJ1-1; unclear D gene. V lost 7 bases and J 4 bases, leaving 16 bases between the germline ends. CDR1 and CDR2 (germline): SGHTA, FQGNSA. This CDR3 spans 14 amino acids. CDR3 sequence (DNA): TGTGCCAGCAACTCCGGGAGATCGGCCACTGAAGCTTTCTTT. It translates to CASNSGRSATEAFF.

In its sample, this clonotype was seen a few times. The J gene is TRBJ2-5, the V gene TRBV3-1, with D hard to call. Germline-derived CDR1 and CDR2 are LGHDT and YNNKEL (reference sequence). Between the trimmed V and J ends, which lost 0 bases and 3 bases, there was a span of 11 bases. The CDR3 contains 15 residues. This CDR3 reads CASSQEGLGEETQYF. DNA for the CDR3: TGTGCCAGCAGCCAAGAGGGTCTTGGGGAAGAGACCCAGTACTTC.

On this clonotype: With a much larger clone just one base away, this may be a read error. The rearrangement uses TRBV4-3 and TRBJ2-7, with D tentatively TRBD2 (5 bases). The CDR3 totals 13 residues. Germline CDR1 reads LGHNA; CDR2 reads YSLEER. The CDR3 here is CASSQEAGYVQYF. In DNA form, the CDR3 reads TGCGCCAGCAGCCAAGAGGCGGGCTACGTGCAGTACTTC.

In this sample, this clonotype turned up a few times. This chain connects TRBV27 to TRBJ2-7; D call uncertain. Per germline, CDR1 MNHEY and CDR2 SMNVEV (reference sequence). The CDR3 extends over 15 amino acids. The V end lost 2 bases, the J end lost 0 bases, and 11 bases lay between the germline ends. CDR3 bases: TGTGCCAGCAGTTTACTGGGGTCGAACTCCTACGAGCAGTACTTC. Translated, it gives CASSLLGSNSYEQYF.

This clonotype was recorded once. The V and J genes are TRBV20-1 and TRBJ1-2, with 8 positions matching TRBD1. CDR3 length: 14 amino acids. Germline V gene lookup returns CDR1 DFQATT and CDR2 SNEGSKA (reference sequence). V was pared by 2 bases and J by 4 bases, with 6 bases of the junction left unmatched. CDR3 loop: CSARIRDRSYGYTF. Here the CDR3 DNA reads TGCAGTGCTAGAATCCGGGACAGGTCCTATGGCTACACCTTC.

This clonotype was picked up many times. V gene TRBV20-1 combines with J gene TRBJ2-7; 8 bases agree with TRBD2. V lost 3 bases to trimming and J lost 1 base; unmatched junction nucleotides: 5. CDR3 size: 14 residues. The germline gives CDR1 DFQATT, CDR2 SNEGSKA (reference sequence). The CDR3 DNA is TGCAGTGCTAGCGGGAGGGCCACGTCCTACGAGCAGTACTTC. Its translation: CSASGRATSYEQYF.

This clonotype appeared a few times. The V call is TRBV5-1, the J call TRBJ2-5; weak D call: TRBD1 (7 bases). Germline lookup yields CDR1 SGHRS and CDR2 YFSETQ. Between the trimmed V and J ends, which lost 7 bases and 0 bases, there was a span of 16 bases. The CDR3 is 15 amino acids. CDR3 sequence (DNA): TGCGCCAGCCGGAGGGACAGACCTTACCAAGAGACCCAGTACTTC. Translation gives CASRRDRPYQETQYF.

This clonotype showed up many times. The rearrangement links TRBV7-2 to TRBJ2-1, with 10 nucleotides matching TRBD2. Germline CDR1 is SGHTA and CDR2 is FQGNSA. The trim removed 6 bases at V and 3 bases at J, leaving 5 bases unmatched. The CDR3 runs 15 residues. As DNA, the CDR3 is TGTGCCAGCAGTTTTCGGACTAGCGGCTACAATGAGCAGTTCTTC. It specifies CASSFRTSGYNEQFF.

The chain carries TRBV6-1 and TRBJ2-5; D could derive from TRBD1 or TRBD2 (7 bases each). The J call may not be correct, given that the DNA end is closer to TRBJ2-7. CDR1 is MNHNS, CDR2 SASEGT, per germline. This CDR3 has 14 amino acids. The CDR3 spells CASIRAGGVYEQYF. The CDR3 DNA is TGTGCCAGCATTCGGGCAGGGGGGGTCTACGAGCAGTACTTC.

The chain is built from TRBV28 and TRBJ2-7; TRBD2 aligns across 8 bases. V was pared by 6 bases and J by 1 base, with 8 bases of the junction left unmatched. Per the germline V gene, CDR1 is MDHEN and CDR2 is SYDVKM. The CDR3 is made up of 15 amino acids. The CDR3 DNA follows: TGTGCCAGCAGACCGGGGGGCGGGGGGTCCTACGAGCAGTACTTC. Residues: CASRPGGGGSYEQYF.

There are a few counts of this clonotype. This chain links TRBV7-2 with TRBJ2-1, with 7 bases identical to TRBD2. V was clipped by 1 base and J by 8 bases; unmatched bases: 5. CDR1 and CDR2 (germline): SGHTA, FQGNSA. This CDR3 is built from 14 residues. The CDR3 sequence: CASSLGGLSDEQFF. CDR3 DNA: TGTGCCAGCAGCTTAGGGGGACTAAGCGATGAGCAGTTCTTC.